What follows are 24 T cell receptor beta chains derived from one specimen sequenced in a study of blood T cell repertoires in COVID-19. Produced via immunoSEQ multiplex PCR; TCRdb's table is partial and in-frame only. The sample has roughly 110,000 clones, 70% to 90% seen once. Sequencing used peripheral blood. The origin of the receptors is a man between 35 and 55 years old with active or convalescent COVID-19.

The chain combines TRBV6-2 or TRBV6-3 with TRBJ2-2; D unresolved. Trimming pared 5 bases from V and 1 base from J, leaving 11 bases between. CDR1 is MNHEY, CDR2 SVGEGT, per germline. CDR3 length equals 15 residues. CDR3 in amino acids: CASSLKELNTGELFF. CDR3 nucleotides: TGTGCCAGCAGTCTCAAAGAGCTGAACACCGGGGAGCTGTTTTTT.

V is TRBV28 and J is TRBJ2-3; no definite D call. CDR1 is MDHEN, CDR2 SYDVKM, per germline. The CDR3 is 12 amino acids. With 6 bases removed from V and 6 bases from J, the gap between germline ends came to 10 bases. CDR3 DNA sequence: TGTGCCAGCAGCTCCGAGCCCGATACGCAGTATTTT. Protein sequence: CASSSEPDTQYF.

A few counts support this clone. The chain couples TRBV5-1 to TRBJ1-2; D is perhaps TRBD1 (5 bases). The V gene lost 4 bases and the J gene lost 2 bases, with 18 bases spanning the gap. The CDR3 length is 16 residues. Germline lookup yields CDR1 SGHRS and CDR2 YFSETQ. The CDR3 DNA is TGCGCCAGCAGCGGGTTCAGGGAGGAATCGAACTATGGCTACACCTTC. Translated, it gives CASSGFREESNYGYTF. Full variable domain (rest looked up from reference TRBV5-1 and TRBJ1-2): KAGVTQTPRYLIKTRGQQVTLSCSPISGHRSVSWYQQTPGQGLQFLFEYFSETQRNKGNFPGRFSGRQFSNSRSEMNVSTLELGDSALYLCASSGFREESNYGYTFGSGTRLTVV.

This clone was recorded only once. The chain has TRBV7-2 and TRBJ2-7, with 8 bases fitting TRBD2. This CDR3 is 14 amino acids long. Germline assignment: CDR1 SGHTA and CDR2 FQGNSA. V trimming: 7 bases; J trimming: 2 bases; junction bases outside the gene matches: 7. The chain's CDR3 is CASTSQGLAYEQYF. CDR3 bases: TGTGCCAGCACCTCGCAGGGACTAGCCTACGAGCAGTACTTC.

This clone was counted a single time. The chain links TRBV5-1 to TRBJ1-1; weak D call: TRBD1 (5 bases). V gave up 1 base and J gave up 1 base, with 5 bases separating them. The germline gives CDR1 SGHRS, CDR2 YFSETQ. The length of the CDR3 is 13 residues. The chain's CDR3 is CASSLTGNTEAFF. DNA for the CDR3: TGCGCCAGCAGCTTGACAGGGAACACTGAAGCTTTCTTT. The complete variable domain, with remaining parts taken from reference TRBV5-1 and TRBJ1-1, reads KAGVTQTPRYLIKTRGQQVTLSCSPISGHRSVSWYQQTPGQGLQFLFEYFSETQRNKGNFPGRFSGRQFSNSRSEMNVSTLELGDSALYLCASSLTGNTEAFFGQGTRLTVV.

CDR3 in DNA: TGTGCCAGCCATCCTCCGGGAGGAAGAACCGGGGAGCTGTTTTTT. Residues: CASHPPGGRTGELFF. The J gene is TRBJ2-2, the V gene TRBV7-2, with 7 positions matching TRBD2. The CDR3 contains 15 residues. Per germline, CDR1 SGHTA and CDR2 FQGNSA. Trimming cost V 8 bases and J 5 bases; bases outside gene matches: 11.

The chain links TRBV27 to TRBJ2-1; no definite D call. Germline V CDR1 and CDR2: MNHEY, SMNVEV (reference sequence). The V and J ends lost 4 bases and 0 bases respectively, with 13 bases between them. The CDR3 sequence is 16 residues long. CDR3 sequence: CASSSYALSSYNEQFF. In nucleotides, the CDR3 is TGTGCCAGCAGTTCGTACGCCCTTAGCTCCTACAATGAGCAGTTCTTC.

The chain couples TRBV3-1 (or the pseudogene TRBV3-2) to TRBJ2-7; no definite D call. The CDR3 runs to 13 residues. V was shortened by 1 base and J by 3 bases, with 7 bases between the two germline ends. Germline-derived CDR1 and CDR2 are LGHDT and YNNKEL (reference sequence). This CDR3 is CASSQGHGYEQYF. For the CDR3, the DNA is TGTGCCAGCAGCCAAGGTCACGGCTACGAGCAGTACTTC.

The gene calls are TRBV10-3 and TRBJ1-1; 8 positions agree with TRBD1. The V and J ends lost 5 bases and 5 bases, in that order; junction bases with no gene match: 7. The germline V gene has CDR1 ENHRY and CDR2 SYGVKD. The CDR3 consists of 14 residues. This chain's CDR3 is CAISPGGQVTEAFF. The CDR3 nucleotides read TGTGCCATCAGTCCTGGGGGACAGGTAACTGAAGCTTTCTTT.

The chain uses TRBV7-9 and TRBJ2-5; D gene uncertain. There are 14 residues in the CDR3. CDR1 and CDR2 (germline): SEHNR, FQNEAQ (reference sequence). Trimming left V 5 bases short and J 5 bases short, with 15 bases between. CDR3 bases: TGTGCCAGCAGCCCCCCGGAGCTCGGGGAGACCCAGTACTTC. It encodes CASSPPELGETQYF. The full variable domain, its missing parts supplied by reference TRBV7-9 and TRBJ2-5, is DTGVSQNPRHKITKRGQNVTFRCDPISEHNRLYWYRQTLGQGPEFLTYFQNEAQLEKSRLLSDRFSAERPKGSFSTLEIQRTEQGDSAMYLCASSPPELGETQYFGPGTRLLVL.

The chain combines TRBV4-3 with TRBJ1-1; 8 bases are a match to TRBD1. Germline lookup yields CDR1 LGHNA and CDR2 YSLEER. The CDR3 consists of 14 residues. V gave up 6 bases and J gave up 4 bases; unmatched junction bases: 7. This chain's CDR3 is CASRRDRGVTEAFF. CDR3 nucleotides: TGCGCCAGCAGGCGAGACAGGGGTGTCACTGAAGCTTTCTTT.

This chain uses TRBV4-3 with TRBJ1-2; 12 nucleotides agree with TRBD1. Germline values: CDR1 LGHNA, CDR2 YSLEER. This CDR3 comprises 18 residues. Trimming removed 0 bases from V and 7 bases from J; junction bases left unmatched: 12. The CDR3 spells CASSQDWDRGLPSGGYTF. CDR3 nucleotides: TGCGCCAGCAGCCAAGATTGGGACAGGGGGCTACCCTCGGGTGGCTACACCTTC.

The chain uses TRBV6-5 and TRBJ1-1, with a tentative D call TRBD1 (5 bases). This CDR3 has 13 residues. In germline, CDR1 is MNHEY, CDR2 SVGAGI. Trimming removed 5 bases at V and 10 bases at J, with 17 bases between. As DNA, the CDR3 is TGTGCCAGCAGTCCCGAAACCGGGGGGAGAGCTTTCTTT. Translation: CASSPETGGRAFF.

This chain uses TRBV18 with TRBJ2-4; a possible D gene is TRBD2 (6 bases). CDR1 is KGHSH, CDR2 LQKENI, per germline. Trimming cost V 1 base and J 7 bases, with 17 bases left between them. This CDR3 is built from 16 residues. CDR3 loop: CASSPLEGLFGNIQYF. For the CDR3, the DNA is TGTGCCAGCTCACCACTGGAGGGTTTGTTTGGGAACATTCAGTACTTC.

The chain joins TRBV21-1 to TRBJ1-6; TRBD1 is the table's D call, not checked against the DNA. TRBV21-1 represents a pseudogene. CDR3 length equals 14 residues. CDR3 amino acids: CASSKIGRGGPLHF. DNA of the CDR3: TGTGCCAGCAGCAAAATCGGCAGGGGCGGACCCCTCCACTTT.

The chain has TRBV5-5 and TRBJ2-5; 7 bases line up with TRBD1. J gave up 4 bases and V 5 bases, and 11 bases lay outside the gene matches. CDR1 is SGHKS and CDR2 is YYEKEE in the germline V gene (reference sequence). The CDR3 is 15 residues long. CDR3 DNA: TGTGCCAGCAGTCAACAGGGGCTGAGTCGAGAGACCCAGTACTTC. Amino acid sequence: CASSQQGLSRETQYF.

V and J are TRBV4-1 and TRBJ1-5; D gene unclear. Trimming shortened V by 4 bases and J by 0 bases, and 7 bases separated the two germline ends. The CDR3 length is 14 residues. Germline values: CDR1 MGHRA, CDR2 YSYEKL. The DNA for the CDR3 is TGCGCCAGCAGCCCTCCCGGTAGCAATCAGCCCCAGCATTTT. Its translation: CASSPPGSNQPQHF.

CDR3 amino acids: CAWDATGNGYTF. In nucleotides, the CDR3 is TGTGCCTGGGACGCGACAGGGAATGGCTACACCTTC. The V call is TRBV30, the J call TRBJ1-2, with 7 bases matching TRBD1. After removal of 5 bases from V and 6 bases from J, the junction contained 6 bases not matched to a gene. The CDR3 has 12 residues. Per the germline V gene, CDR1 is GTSNPN and CDR2 is SVGIG (reference sequence).

As to this clone: The CDR3 carries no conserved terminal phenylalanine or tryptophan, so it likely arises from a read error. The limits of the CDR3 on the DNA are not certain, so only TCRdb's listed CDR3 is given. The rearrangement links TRBV10-1 to TRBJ1-1; the table names TRBD1, a call not compared with the DNA. The V gene's germline CDR1 is WNHNN and CDR2 SYGVQD (reference sequence). The CDR3 totals 8 residues, both ends included. CDR3 amino acids: CASYSTET.

The genes are TRBV7-9 and TRBJ1-6; no clear D. V shed 0 bases and J shed 7 bases, with 4 bases lying between them. The germline gives CDR1 SEHNR, CDR2 FQNEAQ (reference sequence). The length of the CDR3 is 13 residues. This CDR3 reads CASSLAGNSPLHF. The CDR3 nucleotides are TGTGCCAGCAGCTTAGCGGGCAATTCACCCCTCCACTTT.

V and J are TRBV28 and TRBJ1-6; D is perhaps TRBD1 (5 bases). The CDR3 length is 14 residues. Deletions cut 8 bases from V and 10 bases from J, with 18 bases between. The germline gives CDR1 MDHEN, CDR2 SYDVKM. The CDR3 sequence: CASCRVPPSSPLHF. The DNA for the CDR3 is TGTGCCAGCTGCAGGGTTCCCCCCTCCTCACCCCTCCACTTT.

This chain connects TRBV4-1 to TRBJ1-5; D not certain. CDR1 and CDR2 from the germline V gene are MGHRA and YSYEKL. The CDR3 contains 15 residues. V was shortened by 1 base and J by 2 bases, with 9 bases between the two germline ends. The DNA for the CDR3 is TGCGCCAGCAGCCAAGGGGAGGTAGGCAATCAGCCCCAGCATTTT. Translation gives CASSQGEVGNQPQHF.

J is TRBJ2-7 and V is TRBV11-2, with 11 bases matching TRBD2. The CDR3 sequence is 15 residues long. Germline V gives CDR1 SGHAT, CDR2 FQNNGV. V shed 4 bases, J shed 2 bases, and the junction held 4 bases outside the gene matches. The CDR3 loop is CASSYLAGGPYEQYF. DNA for the CDR3: TGTGCCAGCAGCTACCTAGCGGGAGGTCCCTACGAGCAGTACTTC.

The chain combines TRBV5-1 with TRBJ2-2; D is unresolved. Germline V lookup: CDR1 SGHRS, CDR2 YFSETQ. CDR3 length: 12 residues. The V and J ends lost 5 bases and 3 bases respectively, with 5 bases between them. CDR3 loop: CASRRDTGELFF. In DNA form, the CDR3 reads TGCGCCAGCAGGCGTGACACCGGGGAGCTGTTTTTT.